The clone carrying this T cell receptor beta chain was observed a handful of times. The data were obtained in a study of identical twins. TCRdb itself ran the 5' RACE reads through MiXCR, one entry per CDR3 protein. The repertoire holds over 500,000 distinct CDR3 sequences, with roughly a fifth as singletons. This CDR3 is built from 14 residues. Germline V gene sequence: CDR1 SQVTM, CDR2 ANQGSEA. The V gene end was trimmed by 7 bases and the J gene end by 8 bases; junction bases not matched to a gene: 8. A further study also used this sample, focusing on T cells expressing NK-cell markers.

The J gene is TRBJ2-1, the V gene TRBV29-1; 13 bases are shared with TRBD2. This sequence was found in a woman under 30 in good health. Sequencing was performed on CD4+ T cells sorted from blood. CDR3 in amino acids: CSDTGLAGMYEQFF. The CDR3 DNA is TGCAGCGACACGGGACTAGCGGGGATGTATGAGCAGTTCTTC.